This T cell receptor beta chain was documented in a study of OX40 agonist ivuxolimab in advanced cancers. For the study in its entirety: Ivuxolimab was an agonistic, fully human IgG2 monoclonal antibody directed against OX40 (CD134), a costimulatory receptor. Intravenous ivuxolimab was administered to patients every 2 weeks at six dose levels: 0.01, 0.1, 0.3, 1.5, 3 and 10 mg/kg. Of the roughly 54 dose-escalation patients, hepatocellular carcinoma was present in about 20, melanoma in around 15, renal cell carcinoma in 9 and head and neck cancer in 9. In the dose-escalation cohort, roughly four fifths of patients were male, and the mean age was approximately 64 years, with a range of about 23 to 85. Patients were allowed to have had prior anti-PD-1, anti-PD-L1 or anti-CTLA-4 therapy, and approximately 39% of the dose-escalation patients had been treated with checkpoint inhibitors. Partial responses were achieved by three dose-escalation patients, of whom one had hepatocellular carcinoma and two had cutaneous melanoma. Peripheral TCRbeta sequencing was intended to test whether TCR sequence diversity was altered and clonal T-cell expansion was caused by ivuxolimab. The paper describes the monotherapy dose-escalation part (N ≈ 50 patients) of the phase I trial of ivuxolimab. Study-level results and caveats: On average, CD8+ T cells showed more expanded clones than CD4+ T cells after ivuxolimab. At doses of 0.1 to 3.0 mg/kg, clonal expansion of both CD4+ and CD8+ blood T cells was observed from baseline to week 6. In the 0.1-3.0 mg/kg groups, partial responders were among the patients with the lowest normalized peripheral clonal expansion, particularly in CD8+ T cells. Low levels of normalized T-cell clonal expansion were also shown by some nonresponding patients. The antigen specificity of the peripheral T cells that underwent clonal expansion was not determined.

A word on this clone: The target of this receptor is not known. There are no base qualities to consult, and no much larger clone falls within one base.

Genomic DNA was isolated from the sorted cells so that the TCRbeta CDR3 region could be sequenced. TCRbeta CDR3 regions were sequenced using the immunoSEQ Assay. This immuneACCESS table, as held by TCRdb, lists in-frame sequences with V and J called but not all clones. Of the missing ones, under half trace to an unresolved V gene in checked studies; the others have no known cause. The sample includes 35,000 to 45,000 clones, with about 90% observed a single time. Approximately 28% of the sample rests with the top ten. The trial excluded patients who had a history of autoimmune disease or were on systemic immunosuppression. In every dose cohort, peripheral blood was drawn for TCR sequencing at baseline, cycle 4 day 1, and cycle 7 day 1. The samples were taken from a phase I, first-in-human, multicenter, open-label dose-escalation trial of ivuxolimab. Adults with locally advanced or metastatic melanoma, renal cell, hepatocellular, or head and neck squamous cell carcinoma were enrolled in the trial. Before TCR sequencing, CD4+ and CD8+ T cells were separately sorted from peripheral blood.

There are 14 amino acids in the CDR3, from cysteine to phenylalanine inclusive. Left in the record is the CDR3 DNA by itself, 42 bases read in frame from the first base. CDR1 and CDR2 are drawn from the germline V gene (reference sequence): SEHNR, FQNEAQ. V loses 5 bases of germline sequence and J loses 5 bases, and the interval between the two ends is 16 bases. The rearrangement combines TRBV7-9 with TRBJ2-7, and perhaps TRBD2 as D gene, on 6 matching bases. The origin of this receptor is an adult with an advanced solid tumor such as melanoma, head and neck, liver or kidney cancer. This specimen was CD4+ or CD8+ T cells sorted from blood, taken in a trial of the OX40 agonist ivuxolimab. The DNA sequence is given as TGTGCCAGCAGCCGACTAGTGTCTATCCACGAGCAGTACTTC. Its amino acids are CASSRLVSIHEQYF.